This entry lists 19 T cell receptor beta chains sequenced from one sample in a study of blood T cell repertoires in COVID-19. The method was immunoSEQ multiplex PCR; TCRdb's version includes in-frame clones alone and lacks a portion of them. The sample comprises some 150,000 clones, more than 75% of which are singletons, and roughly 5% rests with the top ten. Sequenced sample: peripheral blood. These receptors all come from a human donor in a cohort sampled during active COVID-19.

The chain recombines TRBV11-2 with TRBJ2-5, with D possibly matching TRBD1 (5 bases). Trimming took off 1 base at V and 1 base at J, with 19 bases between the two ends. Germline V CDR1 and CDR2: SGHAT, FQNNGV. The CDR3 covers 18 residues. The CDR3 region is CASSLVGSGYGFQETQYF. The CDR3 DNA is TGTGCCAGCAGCTTAGTGGGTTCAGGGTACGGGTTCCAAGAGACCCAGTACTTC.

CDR3 sequence: CASSLIPPSPGEQYF. CDR3 DNA sequence: TGTGCCAGCAGCTTGATCCCTCCCTCGCCGGGGGAGCAGTACTTC. The chain has TRBV5-4 and TRBJ2-7; TRBD2 might be the D (5 bases). V gave up 1 base and J gave up 7 bases, with 18 bases separating them. The germline V gene has CDR1 SGHNT and CDR2 YYREEE (reference sequence). This CDR3 contains 15 residues.

This CDR3 reads CASSLRGRGYGYTF. Here the CDR3 DNA reads TGTGCCAGTAGTCTCCGGGGTCGCGGCTATGGCTACACCTTC. This chain connects TRBV19 to TRBJ1-2; D unclear. Germline V gene lookup returns CDR1 LNHDA and CDR2 SQIVND (reference sequence). The CDR3 is 14 amino acids. V was shortened by 5 bases and J by 4 bases, with 14 bases between the two germline ends. Supplemented by reference TRBV19 and TRBJ1-2, the full variable domain reads DGGITQSPKYLFRKEGQNVTLSCEQNLNHDAMYWYRQDPGQGLRLIYYSQIVNDFQKGDIAEGYSVSREKKESFPLTVTSAQKNPTAFYLCASSLRGRGYGYTFGSGTRLTVV.

This chain links TRBV10-3 with TRBJ2-7; 8 bases agree with TRBD1. From germline, CDR1 is ENHRY and CDR2 SYGVKD. This CDR3 has 19 residues. Unmatched junction bases numbered 14, after V lost 0 bases and J lost 1 base. CDR3: CAISESILRRTGTSYEQYF. CDR3 DNA: TGTGCCATCAGTGAGTCGATTCTCAGACGGACAGGGACATCCTACGAGCAGTACTTC.

V and J are TRBV6-5 and TRBJ2-3, with 9 bases that match TRBD1. Germline loops: CDR1 MNHEY, CDR2 SVGAGI. The CDR3 is 15 amino acids. With V trimmed by 6 bases and J by 6 bases, 10 bases remained unmatched. The CDR3 DNA sequence: TGTGCCAGCAGCGAGGACAGGGGCCTTCGGGATACGCAGTATTTT. Translation gives CASSEDRGLRDTQYF.

This clone came up once. J is TRBJ2-7 and V is TRBV11-2; 10 nucleotides align to TRBD2. V lost 1 base and J lost 12; bases outside the gene matches: 6. The CDR3 covers 13 residues. Germline CDR1 SGHAT, CDR2 FQNNGV. CDR3 nucleotide sequence: TGTGCCAGCAGCTTAGTAACTAGCGGGGTGGTGTACTTC. Translated: CASSLVTSGVVYF.

The chain joins TRBV3-1 (or the pseudogene TRBV3-2) to TRBJ2-5, with TRBD1 identical over 8 bases. The ends lost 0 bases at V and 2 bases at J; junction bases unmatched: 5. There are 16 residues in the CDR3. In germline, CDR1 is LGHDT, CDR2 YNNKEL (reference sequence). CDR3 amino acids: CASSQEEGTGQETQYF. The CDR3 DNA is TGTGCCAGCAGCCAAGAGGAGGGGACAGGACAAGAGACCCAGTACTTC.

The gene calls are TRBV6-6 and TRBJ2-3; D is perhaps TRBD2 (7 bases). CDR3 length: 13 amino acids. V lost 8 bases and J lost 6, with 15 bases in between. The germline CDR1 and CDR2 sequences are MNHNY and SVGAGI (reference sequence). The CDR3 region has the DNA TGTGCCAGCGGGAGGGGGGCTGGGGATACGCAGTATTTT. The encoded protein is CASGRGAGDTQYF.

This chain connects TRBV4-2 to TRBJ2-5, with 12 bases lining up with TRBD2. This CDR3 comprises 18 residues. V gave up 1 base and J gave up 5 bases; unmatched junction bases: 11. In germline, CDR1 is LGHNA, CDR2 YNFKEQ. The CDR3 sequence: CASSQGVLASGGAETQYF. The DNA for the CDR3 is TGTGCCAGCAGCCAAGGAGTCCTCGCTAGCGGGGGGGCGGAGACCCAGTACTTC.

The J gene is TRBJ2-2, the V gene TRBV7-2, with 9 positions matching TRBD2. V was clipped by 10 bases and J by 6 bases; unmatched bases: 9. Germline V gives CDR1 SGHTA, CDR2 FQGNSA. This CDR3 spans 14 amino acids. The CDR3 sequence: CAKHSGSVAGELFF. The CDR3 DNA sequence: TGTGCCAAACATAGCGGGAGTGTCGCCGGGGAGCTGTTTTTT.

The genes are TRBV28 and TRBJ1-6; 9 bases are shared with TRBD1. Germline V gene sequence: CDR1 MDHEN, CDR2 SYDVKM. The trim removed 4 bases at V and 7 bases at J, leaving 8 bases unmatched. This CDR3 is built from 16 residues. Written as DNA, the CDR3 is TGTGCCAGCAGTTGGGACGGGACAGGGTTAAATTCACCCCTCCACTTT. This sequence encodes CASSWDGTGLNSPLHF.

The V call is TRBV28, the J call TRBJ2-1; 8 bases are shared with TRBD1. The CDR3 covers 15 residues. V dropped 7 bases and J dropped 0; count of bases not matched to a gene: 5. Germline-derived CDR1 and CDR2 are MDHEN and SYDVKM. This chain's CDR3 is CASTLGQGSYNEQFF. The CDR3, as DNA: TGTGCCAGCACCCTAGGACAGGGCTCCTACAATGAGCAGTTCTTC. The variable domain in full, completed from reference TRBV28 and TRBJ2-1, reads DVKVTQSSRYLVKRTGEKVFLECVQDMDHENMFWYRQDPGLGLRLIYFSYDVKMKEKGDIPEGYSVSREKKERFSLILESASTNQTSMYLCASTLGQGSYNEQFFGPGTRLTVL.

The chain employs TRBV3-1 (or the pseudogene TRBV3-2) and TRBJ2-1; D is perhaps TRBD1 (5 bases). Germline V CDR1 and CDR2: LGHDT, YNNKEL (reference sequence). The V gene lost 4 bases and the J gene lost 6 bases, with 10 bases spanning the gap. The CDR3 consists of 13 residues. CDR3 residues: CASSLGVPNEQFF. CDR3 bases: TGTGCCAGCAGCCTAGGGGTTCCCAATGAGCAGTTCTTC.

CDR3 sequence: CASSQTRQGAGAFF. CDR3 nucleotide sequence: TGCGCCAGCAGTCAGACGAGACAGGGGGCTGGGGCTTTCTTT. The rearrangement uses TRBV10-1 and TRBJ1-1; TRBD1 agrees at 10 bases. V was pared by 5 bases and J by 11 bases, with 11 bases of the junction left unmatched. The V gene's germline CDR1 is WNHNN and CDR2 SYGVQD (reference sequence). This CDR3 comprises 14 residues.

There are a few counts of this clone. This chain links TRBV4-2 with TRBJ2-5, with 14 bases matching TRBD2. The CDR3 is made up of 16 amino acids. Germline-derived CDR1 and CDR2 are LGHNA and YNFKEQ. With 4 bases clipped from V and 2 bases from J, the junction kept 3 bases outside the gene matches. CDR3 sequence reads: CASSPGTSGGQETQYF. CDR3 DNA sequence: TGTGCCAGCAGCCCCGGGACTAGCGGGGGACAAGAGACCCAGTACTTC.

The chain recombines TRBV4-2 with TRBJ2-5; D possibly corresponds to TRBD2 (6 bases). The germline CDR1 and CDR2 sequences are LGHNA and YNFKEQ. The CDR3 extends over 15 amino acids. V was clipped by 1 base and J by 3 bases, with 12 bases between them. In DNA, the CDR3 is TGTGCCAGCAGCCAAGTGGTTAGCGGAGAAGAGACCCAGTACTTC. Amino acid sequence: CASSQVVSGEETQYF.

The rearrangement uses TRBV9 and TRBJ2-3; 8 bases line up with TRBD2. This CDR3 is built from 16 residues. J was trimmed by 0 bases and V by 4 bases; bases with no gene match: 7. Germline V gene data show CDR1 as SGDLS and CDR2 as YYNGEE. The CDR3 DNA reads TGTGCCAGCAGCCCCCTGGCGGGGGGAAGCACAGATACGCAGTATTTT. Translating gives CASSPLAGGSTDTQYF.

The V and J genes are TRBV27 and TRBJ1-2; TRBD1 agrees at 10 bases. CDR3 length equals 14 residues. The junction had 1 base not matched to a gene; V was cut back by 2 bases and J by 4 bases. The germline gives CDR1 MNHEY, CDR2 SMNVEV (reference sequence). The CDR3 loop is CASSLRDRGYGYTF. CDR3 nucleotide sequence: TGTGCCAGCAGTTTACGGGACAGGGGCTATGGCTACACCTTC.

This chain joins TRBV11-2 and TRBJ2-7; 9 positions match TRBD1. CDR1 and CDR2 from the germline V gene are SGHAT and FQNNGV. The CDR3 is 15 residues long. With 1 base clipped from V and 4 bases from J, the junction kept 5 bases outside the gene matches. The CDR3 sequence is CASSLAPGQGYEQYF. The CDR3 DNA sequence: TGTGCCAGCAGCTTAGCCCCGGGACAGGGTTACGAGCAGTACTTC.